Listed below are T cell receptor beta chains from one sample, sequenced in a study of T cell changes during pregnancy in multiple sclerosis. Method: immunoSEQ multiplex PCR; TCRdb's copy keeps in-frame clones and lacks some. In the table there are 40,000 to 60,000 clones, roughly nine tenths of which are singletons. The specimen comprised peripheral blood, sampled in the first trimester of pregnancy. These receptors were collected from a female donor in good health, enrolled as a control in a pregnancy study. CDR3s include the opening cysteine and the closing phenylalanine or tryptophan. The D gene is left open where the match is weak. Expanded clones get a size class; other rows say once, few or many, or leave the size out.

J gene: TRBJ1-6
D gene: NA
clone size: NA
V gene: TRBV27
CDR3 protein: CASRDQGGSNSPLHF
CDR3 DNA: TGTGCCAGCAGAGATCAGGGAGGGTCGAATTCACCCCTCCACTTT

J gene: TRBJ1-3
D gene: TRBD1
clone size: NA
V gene: TRBV7-6
CDR3 protein: CASSFGTGGQGNTIYF
CDR3 DNA: TGTGCCAGCAGCTTTGGGACAGGGGGTCAGGGAAACACCATATATTTT

J gene: TRBJ1-5
D gene: NA
clone size: once
V gene: TRBV21-1
CDR3 protein: CASTPGRLNQPQHF
CDR3 DNA: TGTGCCAGCACCCCAGGGAGGTTGAATCAGCCCCAGCATTTT

J gene: TRBJ2-1
D gene: TRBD2
clone size: NA
V gene: TRBV9
CDR3 protein: CASSVKAGGVGEQFF
CDR3 DNA: TGTGCCAGCAGCGTAAAAGCGGGAGGGGTAGGTGAGCAGTTCTTC

J gene: TRBJ2-3
D gene: TRBD2
clone size: NA
V gene: TRBV13
CDR3 protein: CASSSPGLAGGGTDTQYF
CDR3 DNA: TGTGCCAGCAGCTCGCCGGGACTAGCGGGAGGAGGAACAGATACGCAGTATTTT

J gene: TRBJ1-3
D gene: NA
clone size: NA
V gene: TRBV28
CDR3 protein: CASSLRGPGNTIYF
CDR3 DNA: TGTGCCAGCAGTTTAAGGGGCCCCGGAAACACCATATATTTT

J gene: TRBJ1-5
D gene: TRBD1
clone size: NA
V gene: TRBV28
CDR3 protein: CASSSGQGVYQPQHF
CDR3 DNA: TGTGCCAGCAGTTCAGGACAGGGGGTCTATCAGCCCCAGCATTTT

J gene: TRBJ2-1
D gene: TRBD1
clone size: NA
V gene: TRBV5-6
CDR3 protein: CASYGTGYTSSYNEQFF
CDR3 DNA: TGTGCCAGCTACGGGACAGGGTACACAAGCTCCTACAATGAGCAGTTCTTC

J gene: TRBJ2-7
D gene: TRBD2
clone size: NA
V gene: TRBV19
CDR3 protein: CASRESGVYYYEQYF
CDR3 DNA: TGTGCCAGTAGGGAGAGCGGGGTATACTACTACGAGCAGTACTTC

J gene: TRBJ1-1
D gene: NA
clone size: NA
V gene: TRBV18
CDR3 protein: CASSGEDTEAFF
CDR3 DNA: TGTGCCAGCTCTGGAGAGGATACTGAAGCTTTCTTT

J gene: TRBJ2-7
D gene: NA
clone size: once
V gene: TRBV7-2
CDR3 protein: CASSLGTYSYEQYF
CDR3 DNA: TGTGCCAGCAGCTTGGGGACATACTCCTACGAGCAGTACTTC

J gene: TRBJ2-5
D gene: TRBD1
clone size: NA
V gene: TRBV29-1
CDR3 protein: CSTETGEETQYF
CDR3 DNA: TGCAGCACGGAGACAGGGGAAGAGACCCAGTACTTC

J gene: TRBJ1-5
D gene: NA
clone size: NA
V gene: TRBV28
CDR3 protein: CASSLREFYSNQPQHF
CDR3 DNA: TGTGCCAGCAGTTTACGGGAGTTTTATAGCAATCAGCCCCAGCATTTT

J gene: TRBJ1-1
D gene: TRBD1
clone size: NA
V gene: TRBV7-9
CDR3 protein: CASSLGQVGEAFF
CDR3 DNA: TGTGCCAGCAGCCTTGGACAGGTCGGTGAAGCTTTCTTT

J gene: TRBJ2-5
D gene: TRBD1
clone size: once
V gene: TRBV5-5
CDR3 protein: CASSGTGTEETQYF
CDR3 DNA: TGTGCCAGCAGCGGAACCGGGACAGAGGAGACCCAGTACTTC

J gene: TRBJ2-3
D gene: TRBD2
clone size: NA
V gene: TRBV28
CDR3 protein: CASSLDGRAGDTQYF
CDR3 DNA: TGTGCCAGCAGTTTAGACGGGAGGGCCGGAGATACGCAGTATTTT

J gene: TRBJ1-5
D gene: NA
clone size: NA
V gene: TRBV9
CDR3 protein: CASSVGDTDGNQPQHF
CDR3 DNA: TGTGCCAGCAGCGTAGGGGACACCGACGGCAATCAGCCCCAGCATTTT

J gene: TRBJ1-2
D gene: NA
clone size: NA
V gene: TRBV19
CDR3 protein: CASVQGGGDYGYTF
CDR3 DNA: TGTGCCAGCGTTCAGGGAGGGGGAGACTATGGCTACACCTTC

J gene: TRBJ2-1
D gene: NA
clone size: NA
V gene: TRBV7-2
CDR3 protein: CASSLAEVYNEQFF
CDR3 DNA: TGTGCCAGCAGCTTAGCGGAGGTATACAATGAGCAGTTCTTC

J gene: TRBJ1-3
D gene: NA
clone size: NA
V gene: TRBV30
CDR3 protein: CAWSVYLIPSSGNTIYF
CDR3 DNA: TGTGCCTGGAGTGTCTATCTGATACCGAGCTCTGGAAACACCATATATTTT

J gene: TRBJ2-7
D gene: NA
clone size: few
V gene: TRBV19
CDR3 protein: CASSSVSDEQYF
CDR3 DNA: TGTGCCAGTAGTTCCGTCTCCGACGAGCAGTACTTC

J gene: TRBJ2-5
D gene: NA
clone size: once
V gene: TRBV18
CDR3 protein: CASSPPSGMETQYF
CDR3 DNA: TGTGCCAGCTCACCACCTTCCGGGATGGAGACCCAGTACTTC